These 15 T cell receptor beta chains were all obtained from the same sample, sequenced in a study of blood T cell repertoires in COVID-19. The method was immunoSEQ multiplex PCR; TCRdb's version includes in-frame clones alone and lacks a portion of them. The top ten clones hold more than 5% of a sample with around 160,000 clones, 65% to 85% of them seen once. Sequencing was performed on PBMCs or T cells enriched from blood (not recorded which). All receptors come from a woman in her forties or fifties who had been exposed to COVID-19.

V is TRBV9 and J is TRBJ1-2, with 7 bases matching TRBD1. Germline trimming cut 2 bases from V and 2 bases from J; bases unmatched to any gene: 6. The CDR3 runs 15 residues. Germline lookup yields CDR1 SGDLS and CDR2 YYNGEE. Here the CDR3 reads CASSVRGTANYGYTF. The CDR3 region has the DNA TGTGCCAGCAGCGTCCGAGGGACAGCGAACTATGGCTACACCTTC.

The chain uses TRBV7-8 and TRBJ1-2; TRBD1 might be the D (6 bases). The CDR3 contains 14 residues. Trimming stripped 0 bases from V and 7 bases from J, with 12 bases between. Looked up from germline, CDR1 is SGHVS and CDR2 is FQNEAQ. The CDR3 DNA reads TGTGCCAGCAGCTTAGCGCGGGGGCCGGCTGGCTACACCTTC. It is translated as CASSLARGPAGYTF.

This chain uses TRBV6-1 with TRBJ1-2, with TRBD1 identical over 7 bases. Germline CDR1 and CDR2: MNHNS and SASEGT. Trimming cost V 3 bases and J 6 bases; bases outside gene matches: 7. This CDR3 contains 14 residues. In nucleotides, the CDR3 is TGTGCCAGCAGTGAGGCGGACAGGCTTGATGGCTACACCTTC. Its protein product is CASSEADRLDGYTF.

The chain is built from TRBV12-3 or TRBV12-4 and TRBJ2-5; D is perhaps TRBD1 (6 bases). V was clipped by 6 bases and J by 5 bases, with 13 bases between them. This CDR3 is built from 13 residues. The DNA for the CDR3 is TGTGCCAGCAGGAAGGGGGTTCGGGAGACCCAGTACTTC. It yields the protein CASRKGVRETQYF.

The chain uses TRBV19 and TRBJ1-1; D remains unclear. Per the germline V gene, CDR1 is LNHDA and CDR2 is SQIVND (reference sequence). CDR3 size: 15 residues. Trimming pared 9 bases from V and 2 bases from J, leaving 19 bases between. CDR3 amino acids: CASEKLGGGNTEAFF. Here the CDR3 DNA reads TGTGCCAGCGAAAAACTGGGCGGAGGAAACACTGAAGCTTTCTTT. The whole variable domain, filled in from reference TRBV19 and TRBJ1-1, reads DGGITQSPKYLFRKEGQNVTLSCEQNLNHDAMYWYRQDPGQGLRLIYYSQIVNDFQKGDIAEGYSVSREKKESFPLTVTSAQKNPTAFYLCASEKLGGGNTEAFFGQGTRLTVV.

The V gene is TRBV5-1, the J gene TRBJ2-2; D unclear. The V and J ends lost 2 bases and 1 base respectively, with 6 bases between them. The germline V gene has CDR1 SGHRS and CDR2 YFSETQ. CDR3 size: 14 residues. The chain's CDR3 is CASSFARNTGELFF. The CDR3 DNA reads TGCGCCAGCAGCTTTGCCAGGAACACCGGGGAGCTGTTTTTT. The entire variable domain, with the rest obtained from reference TRBV5-1 and TRBJ2-2, is as follows: KAGVTQTPRYLIKTRGQQVTLSCSPISGHRSVSWYQQTPGQGLQFLFEYFSETQRNKGNFPGRFSGRQFSNSRSEMNVSTLELGDSALYLCASSFARNTGELFFGEGSRLTVL.

Only a few counts were recorded for this clone. J is TRBJ1-1 and V is TRBV4-2; D may be TRBD1 (6 bases). V was pared by 0 bases and J by 4 bases, with 9 bases between. Per the germline V gene, CDR1 is LGHNA and CDR2 is YNFKEQ. The CDR3 length is 14 residues. CDR3 nucleotide sequence: TGTGCCAGCAGCCAAGATCTCAGGGGCACTGAAGCTTTCTTT. Amino acid sequence: CASSQDLRGTEAFF.

The gene calls are TRBV5-5 and TRBJ2-4, with a weak D call TRBD1 (6 bases). CDR3 size: 17 residues. With 4 bases removed from V and 4 bases from J, the gap between germline ends came to 21 bases. Per germline, CDR1 SGHKS and CDR2 YYEKEE (reference sequence). CDR3 sequence (DNA): TGTGCCAGCAGCCTCCAGGGGACCTCCATCGGAAAAAACATTCAGTACTTC. Its protein product is CASSLQGTSIGKNIQYF.

The V and J genes are TRBV9 and TRBJ2-1, with no clear D. The V end lost 0 bases, the J end lost 0 bases, and 7 bases lay between the germline ends. From germline, CDR1 is SGDLS and CDR2 YYNGEE. This CDR3 spans 15 amino acids. DNA of the CDR3: TGTGCCAGCAGCGTAGAGCCAAGCTCCTACAATGAGCAGTTCTTC. Protein: CASSVEPSSYNEQFF.

This sequence joins TRBV25-1 and TRBJ2-6, with D maybe TRBD2 (6 bases). The V gene's germline CDR1 is MGHDK and CDR2 SYGVNS. There are 18 residues in the CDR3. V was clipped by 5 bases and J by 0 bases, with 17 bases between them. The CDR3 DNA sequence: TGTGCCAGCAGTCCCCAGGGCGGGGACCACTCTGGGGCCAACGTCCTGACTTTC. This gives the protein CASSPQGGDHSGANVLTF.

The gene calls are TRBV5-1 and TRBJ2-1; D is undetermined. Trimming took 0 bases from V and 7 from J, leaving 8 bases between them. The CDR3 contains 13 residues. The V gene's germline CDR1 is SGHRS and CDR2 YFSETQ. The CDR3 region has the DNA TGCGCCAGCAGCTTGGGAGGCCTAAATGAGCAGTTCTTC. This translates into CASSLGGLNEQFF.

The chain joins TRBV6-6 to TRBJ2-1; a weak D match, TRBD2 (5 bases). Germline V gene data show CDR1 as MNHNY and CDR2 as SVGAGI (reference sequence). The CDR3 extends over 14 amino acids. Trimming left V 4 bases short and J 9 bases short, with 16 bases between. Written as DNA, the CDR3 is TGTGCCAGCAGTTCGGATTCAGGTCGGGGTGAGCAGTTCTTC. It yields the protein CASSSDSGRGEQFF.

V is TRBV7-9 and J is TRBJ1-3; D gene unclear. CDR1 is SEHNR, CDR2 FQNEAQ, per germline (reference sequence). The CDR3 has 17 residues. The V end was cut by 5 bases, the J end by 0 bases, with 17 bases between. The chain's CDR3 is CASSPSLRASSGNTIYF. CDR3 nucleotides: TGTGCCAGCAGCCCCTCTTTGAGGGCCAGCTCTGGAAACACCATATATTTT.

The chain combines TRBV4-3 with TRBJ2-3, with 14 bases identical to TRBD2. The CDR3 runs to 16 residues. V was clipped by 3 bases and J by 5 bases; unmatched bases: 4. Germline values: CDR1 LGHNA, CDR2 YSLEER. This CDR3 is CASSQGLAGVGDTQYF. The CDR3 DNA follows: TGCGCCAGCAGCCAGGGACTAGCGGGGGTTGGAGATACGCAGTATTTT.

The rearrangement links TRBV30 to TRBJ1-4; D gene uncertain. The CDR3 contains 14 residues. Trimming took off 5 bases at V and 8 bases at J, with 18 bases between the two ends. CDR1 and CDR2 from the germline V gene are GTSNPN and SVGIG (reference sequence). CDR3 nucleotides: TGTGCCTGGGGCGTCGGGAGTTCTAGGGAAAAACTGTTTTTT. This encodes CAWGVGSSREKLFF.